This TCR beta chain is drawn from a study of technical replicates of blood from several donors. Germline-derived CDR1 and CDR2 are LGHNT and FRNRAP. The CDR3 consists of 17 residues. Trimming removed 0 bases at V and 0 bases at J, with 15 bases between. Produced via immunoSEQ multiplex PCR; TCRdb's table is partial and in-frame only. The table lists approximately 89,000 clones, 85% to 95% of them singletons, with roughly 0.4% in the top ten. This sequence was found in a human donor in good health. The V call is TRBV12-5, the J call TRBJ2-7, with unresolved D. Specimen: T cells isolated from PBMCs. The CDR3 region is CASGLVPSTQNSYEQYF. CDR3 DNA sequence: TGTGCTAGTGGTTTGGTACCGTCGACACAAAACTCCTACGAGCAGTACTTC.